The 14 T cell receptor beta chains below all came from one sample that was sequenced in a study of T cell repertoires in cytomegalovirus infection. TCRdb used MiXCR to reprocess the reads, holding one entry per CDR3 protein. The repertoire holds about 83,000 distinct CDR3 sequences, with 40% to 50% as singletons. Their target antigens are unknown. This material consisted of CD8+ T cells from cultured PBMCs, taken from culture after CMV antigen stimulation. All receptors come from a human donor in good health (CMV status not recorded). Some clones in this sample may be carry-over from other donors' samples.

As DNA, the CDR3 is TGTGCCACCAGTGATTCGAGGGGCGCAGGCAATGAGCAGTTCTTC. It encodes CATSDSRGAGNEQFF. The J gene is TRBJ2-1, the V gene TRBV24-1; D tentatively fits TRBD1 or TRBD2 (5 bases each). The germline gives CDR1 KGHDR, CDR2 SFDVKD. V lost 2 bases to trimming and J lost 6 bases, with 13 bases between them. The CDR3 length is 15 residues.

There are many counts of this clonotype. This chain joins TRBV7-3 and TRBJ1-2; 7 bases line up with TRBD1. This CDR3 region has 14 residues. Trimming removed 5 bases from V and 7 bases from J; junction bases left unmatched: 10. Germline CDR1 SGHTA, CDR2 FQGTGA. The CDR3 region is CASSPGQRDRGYTF. In DNA form, the CDR3 reads TGTGCCAGCAGCCCGGGACAGCGCGATCGTGGCTACACCTTC.

There are a few counts of this clonotype. This sequence joins TRBV24-1 and TRBJ2-3, with TRBD1 identical over 11 bases. Germline V CDR1 and CDR2: KGHDR, SFDVKD. The junction had 5 bases not matched to a gene; V was cut back by 5 bases and J by 5 bases. The CDR3 loop spans 15 amino acids. The CDR3 bases are TGTGCCACCAGTGGTGGACAGGGGGCTGGAGATACGCAGTATTTT. This sequence encodes CATSGGQGAGDTQYF.

This clonotype was recorded only once. The chain has TRBV19 and TRBJ2-1; a possible D gene is TRBD2 (6 bases). The germline V and J ends were trimmed by 0 bases and 2 bases, with 8 bases remaining between them. There are 15 residues in the CDR3. In germline, CDR1 is LNHDA, CDR2 SQIVND (reference sequence). The DNA of the CDR3 is TGTGCCAGTAGTATAGACGGGGGAGCCTACAATGAGCAGTTCTTC. The encoded protein is CASSIDGGAYNEQFF. Together with reference TRBV19 and TRBJ2-1, the CDR3 gives the full variable domain: DGGITQSPKYLFRKEGQNVTLSCEQNLNHDAMYWYRQDPGQGLRLIYYSQIVNDFQKGDIAEGYSVSREKKESFPLTVTSAQKNPTAFYLCASSIDGGAYNEQFFGPGTRLTVL.

The chain is built from TRBV27 and TRBJ2-7; the D gene is possibly TRBD1 (5 bases). The CDR3 consists of 13 residues. Trimming took 2 bases from V and 3 from J, leaving 8 bases between them. Germline V gene sequence: CDR1 MNHEY, CDR2 SMNVEV (reference sequence). The CDR3 DNA is TGTGCCAGCAGTTTACCCGACAGCTACGAGCAGTACTTC. This encodes CASSLPDSYEQYF.

In its sample, this clonotype was seen many times. CDR3: CASSQLGAANTEAFF. The CDR3 coding sequence is TGTGCCAGCAGCCAGTTGGGGGCGGCGAACACTGAAGCTTTCTTT. The chain carries TRBV7-4 and TRBJ1-1; possible D gene TRBD1, 6 bases. Deletions cut 5 bases from V and 1 base from J, with 14 bases between. The CDR3 runs to 15 residues. Germline V gives CDR1 SGHVT, CDR2 SQSDAQ.

The chain joins TRBV18 to TRBJ2-7, with 7 bases that match TRBD2. CDR3 length equals 15 residues. Unmatched junction bases numbered 6, after V lost 0 bases and J lost 4 bases. The V gene's germline CDR1 is KGHSH and CDR2 LQKENI. The CDR3 DNA reads as TGTGCCAGCTCACCACCGGCGGGGGTTTCATACGAGCAGTACTTC. Translating it yields CASSPPAGVSYEQYF.

This clonotype was counted only a few times. The chain links TRBV7-6 to TRBJ2-2, with 8 positions matching TRBD2. From germline, CDR1 is SGHVS and CDR2 FNYEAQ. The CDR3 has 18 residues. V dropped 1 base and J dropped 6; count of bases not matched to a gene: 13. The CDR3 nucleotides read TGTGCCAGCAGCTTAGTCGGGGGACTAGTGGGAGCCCCCGGGGAGCTGTTTTTT. Amino acids: CASSLVGGLVGAPGELFF. Using reference TRBV7-6 and TRBJ2-2 for the parts outside the CDR3, the full variable domain is GAGVSQSPRYKVTKRGQDVALRCDPISGHVSLYWYRQALGQGPEFLTYFNYEAQQDKSGLPNDRFSAERPEGSISTLTIQRTEQRDSAMYRCASSLVGGLVGAPGELFFGEGSRLTVL.

The rearrangement uses TRBV30 and TRBJ1-2; the D gene is possibly TRBD1 (5 bases). Germline V gene sequence: CDR1 GTSNPN, CDR2 SVGIG (reference sequence). With 1 base removed from V and 8 bases from J, the gap between germline ends came to 11 bases. This CDR3 region has 12 residues. CDR3 DNA sequence: TGTGCCTGGAGTGAGTGGGACCCGGGCTACACCTTC. This sequence encodes CAWSEWDPGYTF.

This clonotype has a handful of counts. The chain uses TRBV25-1 and TRBJ2-5, with TRBD1 matching over 7 bases. The CDR3 has 15 amino acids. The junction had 9 bases not matched to a gene; V was cut back by 3 bases and J by 5 bases. Germline values: CDR1 MGHDK, CDR2 SYGVNS. In DNA form, the CDR3 reads TGTGCCAGCAGTGATCCCATAGGGGGCCGGGAGACCCAGTACTTC. It translates to CASSDPIGGRETQYF.

The J gene is TRBJ2-7, the V gene TRBV7-6, with 8 bases matching TRBD1. Germline CDR1 and CDR2: SGHVS and FNYEAQ. The CDR3 covers 13 residues. Losses at the gene ends were 5 bases for V and 7 bases for J; bases not matched to a gene: 7. The CDR3 DNA follows: TGTGCCAGCAGCCTCCGGACAGGGCATGAGCAGTACTTC. Translation gives CASSLRTGHEQYF.

The genes are TRBV7-3 and TRBJ2-5; 8 bases map to TRBD1. CDR3 length equals 18 residues. V shed 2 bases, J shed 5 bases, and the junction held 16 bases outside the gene matches. Germline-derived CDR1 and CDR2 are SGHTA and FQGTGA. The CDR3 region has the DNA TGTGCCAGCAGCTTAGAAGGCCAGGGCCAGGGGGCCCGGGAGACCCAGTACTTC. This gives the protein CASSLEGQGQGARETQYF. The whole variable domain, remainder taken from reference TRBV7-3 and TRBJ2-5, is GAGVSQTPSNKVTEKGKYVELRCDPISGHTALYWYRQSLGQGPEFLIYFQGTGAADDSGLPNDRFFAVRPEGSVSTLKIQRTERGDSAVYLCASSLEGQGQGARETQYFGPGTRLLVL.

This clonotype appeared a few times. The chain carries TRBV28 and TRBJ2-1; D is possibly TRBD1 (5 bases). Germline-derived CDR1 and CDR2 are MDHEN and SYDVKM. V gave up 8 bases and J gave up 8 bases, with 16 bases separating them. This CDR3 is built from 13 residues. CDR3 loop: CASGQGAQDEQFF. In nucleotides, the CDR3 is TGTGCCAGCGGTCAAGGGGCACAGGATGAGCAGTTCTTC.

This clonotype has a single count. The chain is built from TRBV19 and TRBJ1-5, with D uncertain. Germline-derived CDR1 and CDR2 are LNHDA and SQIVND (reference sequence). The CDR3 is made up of 13 amino acids. With 3 bases removed from V and 3 bases from J, the gap between germline ends came to 6 bases. CDR3 region: CASSMEYNQPQHF. For the CDR3, the DNA is TGTGCCAGTAGTATGGAGTACAATCAGCCCCAGCATTTT.